Below, one TCR beta chain is given with its context. These data originate in a study of cytomegalovirus exposure and HLA in healthy donors. The protocol was immunoSEQ multiplex PCR, while the TCRdb copy is restricted to in-frame clones and leaves out a portion. The data hold about 130,000 clones, with approximately 92% observed a single time. Between the trimmed V and J ends, which lost 2 bases and 0 bases, there was a span of 3 bases. The CDR3 length is 13 residues. In germline, CDR1 is MGHDK, CDR2 SYGVNS. Sequenced input: PBMCs. The chain joins TRBV25-1 to TRBJ2-3; no definite D call. This TCR was recovered from a woman aged 18-35 years in good health and CMV-seronegative. The CDR3 reads CASSEPSTDTQYF. DNA of the CDR3: TGTGCCAGCAGTGAACCTAGCACAGATACGCAGTATTTT. Based on the CDR3 plus reference TRBV25-1 and TRBJ2-3, the full variable domain is EADIYQTPRYLVIGTGKKITLECSQTMGHDKMYWYQQDPGMELHLIHYSYGVNSTEKGDLSSESTVSRIRTEHFPLTLESARPSHTSQYLCASSEPSTDTQYFGPGTRLTVL.